These 21 T cell receptor beta chains originate from one sample sequenced in a study of shared clonotypes between healthy human individuals. Clones were read by immunoSEQ multiplex PCR, and TCRdb kept only the in-frame ones, dropping some. Of 650,000 to 800,000 clones listed, 72% are singletons. The sequenced sample was memory CD4+ T cells sorted from blood. The subset: CD45RA-negative fraction. Receptor source: a woman aged 25 to 39 in good health.

The chain is built from TRBV4-3 and TRBJ1-2; 9 positions match TRBD1. The V gene end was trimmed by 4 bases and the J gene end by 6 bases; junction bases not matched to a gene: 12. This CDR3 spans 16 amino acids. Per germline, CDR1 LGHNA and CDR2 YSLEER. Here the CDR3 reads CASSPVGTGNIDGYTF. The CDR3 DNA is TGCGCCAGCAGCCCCGTAGGGACAGGGAATATAGATGGCTACACCTTC.

This chain links TRBV5-1 with TRBJ2-1; maybe TRBD2 (6 bases). V lost 6 bases and J 0 bases, leaving 13 bases between the germline ends. The CDR3 totals 15 residues. Germline V gene data show CDR1 as SGHRS and CDR2 as YFSETQ. CDR3 sequence (DNA): TGCGCCAGCACATATAGCGGCACCTCCTACAATGAGCAGTTCTTC. This gives the protein CASTYSGTSYNEQFF.

There are a few counts of this clone. The V and J genes are TRBV29-1 and TRBJ1-4, with a possible D match to TRBD1 (5 bases). Trimming took 0 bases from V and 8 from J, leaving 13 bases between them. Germline lookup yields CDR1 SQVTM and CDR2 ANQGSEA. The CDR3 length is 14 residues. This CDR3 reads CSVEEAGNREKLFF. The CDR3 DNA is TGCAGCGTTGAAGAAGCAGGGAATCGGGAAAAACTGTTTTTT.

The V call is TRBV7-7, the J call TRBJ2-5; a possible D gene is TRBD1 (6 bases). V lost 6 bases and J 6 bases, leaving 20 bases between the germline ends. CDR1 and CDR2 (germline): SSHAT, FNYEAQ (reference sequence). The CDR3 covers 15 residues. The CDR3 DNA reads as TGTGCCAGCAGTACAGGGCAACAGAAGTTTCAGACCCAGTACTTC. Protein: CASSTGQQKFQTQYF.

Remarks on this clone: The sample carries other DNA sequences with the same CDR3. The chain is built from TRBV5-1 and TRBJ1-5; a possible D gene is TRBD1 (5 bases). This CDR3 is 15 amino acids long. Germline V gene data show CDR1 as SGHRS and CDR2 as YFSETQ. V was trimmed by 0 bases and J by 1 base, leaving 8 bases between them. CDR3 in amino acids: CASSLDGGSNQPQHF. In nucleotides, the CDR3 is TGCGCCAGCAGCTTGGATGGGGGAAGCAATCAGCCCCAGCATTTT.

As regards this clone: Other DNA sequences in this specimen translate into the identical CDR3. The rearrangement joins TRBV4-1 to TRBJ1-5; the D is unclear. Trimming took 0 bases from V and 2 from J, leaving 8 bases between them. The CDR3 runs 15 residues. CDR1 and CDR2 (germline): MGHRA, YSYEKL. The CDR3, as DNA: TGCGCCAGCAGCCAAGATGGGCAGGGCAATCAGCCCCAGCATTTT. Translation: CASSQDGQGNQPQHF.

The J gene is TRBJ1-1, the V gene TRBV6-6, with 8 bases that match TRBD1. The germline V gene has CDR1 MNHNY and CDR2 SVGAGI (reference sequence). The V and J ends lost 5 bases and 4 bases, in that order; junction bases with no gene match: 9. The CDR3 contains 15 residues. The CDR3 nucleotides read TGTGCCAGCAGTCATCGACAGGGGATGGTCACTGAAGCTTTCTTT. Translated, it gives CASSHRQGMVTEAFF.

This clone was picked up a small number of times. The chain combines TRBV6-1 with TRBJ1-5; D gene ambiguous. Trimming took off 9 bases at V and 5 bases at J, with 14 bases between the two ends. The CDR3 runs 13 residues. The germline V gene has CDR1 MNHNS and CDR2 SASEGT. The CDR3 sequence: CASEPGAYQPQHF. CDR3 nucleotides: TGTGCCAGTGAGCCGGGAGCCTATCAGCCCCAGCATTTT.

The genes are TRBV19 and TRBJ2-2; possible D gene TRBD2, 6 bases. This CDR3 is 14 amino acids long. CDR1 is LNHDA and CDR2 is SQIVND in the germline V gene (reference sequence). V dropped 6 bases and J dropped 4 bases, with 12 bases sitting between them. Here the CDR3 DNA reads TGTGCCAGTAGAGTGGGAGGCGGCACCGGGGAGCTGTTTTTT. Its protein product is CASRVGGGTGELFF.

The CDR3 spells CASSTLSGREWYEQYF. CDR3 nucleotide sequence: TGTGCCAGCAGCACTCTTAGCGGGAGGGAATGGTACGAGCAGTACTTC. The chain links TRBV7-9 to TRBJ2-7, with 11 bases identical to TRBD2. From germline, CDR1 is SEHNR and CDR2 FQNEAQ (reference sequence). The V and J ends lost 5 bases and 4 bases, in that order; junction bases with no gene match: 10. The CDR3 is 16 residues long. Combining the CDR3 with reference TRBV7-9 and TRBJ2-7 gives the whole variable domain DTGVSQNPRHKITKRGQNVTFRCDPISEHNRLYWYRQTLGQGPEFLTYFQNEAQLEKSRLLSDRFSAERPKGSFSTLEIQRTEQGDSAMYLCASSTLSGREWYEQYFGPGTRLTVT.

The CDR3 DNA is TGTGCCAGCAGCTCTCAGGGTACCACTGAAGCTTTCTTT. It codes for CASSSQGTTEAFF. The chain joins TRBV7-9 to TRBJ1-1, with D perhaps TRBD1 (5 bases). Germline CDR1 and CDR2: SEHNR and FQNEAQ (reference sequence). CDR3 length: 13 residues. V gave up 4 bases and J gave up 4 bases, with 10 bases separating them.

This rearrangement joins TRBV30 to TRBJ2-2; no firm D call. The germline V and J ends were trimmed by 0 bases and 6 bases, with 5 bases remaining between them. This CDR3 contains 12 residues. Germline V gene sequence: CDR1 GTSNPN, CDR2 SVGIG (reference sequence). CDR3 protein: CAWSVQAGELFF. CDR3 coding DNA: TGTGCCTGGAGTGTGCAGGCCGGGGAGCTGTTTTTT.

CDR3 amino acids: CASSLRGRRSAGELFF. The CDR3 DNA reads TGCGCCAGCAGCCTGAGGGGGCGACGTTCCGCCGGGGAGCTGTTTTTT. V is TRBV5-1 and J is TRBJ2-2; 7 bases align to TRBD1. J was trimmed by 6 bases and V by 4 bases; bases with no gene match: 12. From germline, CDR1 is SGHRS and CDR2 YFSETQ. The CDR3 contains 16 residues.

This clone has a single count. The chain is built from TRBV19 and TRBJ1-5; the D is unclear. Trimming pared 5 bases from V and 0 bases from J, leaving 8 bases between. Germline CDR1 and CDR2: LNHDA and SQIVND (reference sequence). The CDR3 length is 14 residues. For the CDR3, the DNA is TGTGCCAGTAGTCGGGTCAGTAGCAATCAGCCCCAGCATTTT. This sequence encodes CASSRVSSNQPQHF.

This clone appeared a few times. The rearrangement links TRBV12-1 to TRBJ2-5; the table's D call, TRBD2, was not checked against the DNA. TRBV12-1 is a listed pseudogene. There are 9 residues in the CDR3. In nucleotides, the CDR3 is TGTGCCAGCAGTAAGACCCAGTACTTC. It encodes CASSKTQYF.

The chain has TRBV29-1 and TRBJ1-1; no clear D. The CDR3 covers 11 residues. V dropped 4 bases and J dropped 11 bases, with 14 bases sitting between them. Germline CDR1 is SQVTM and CDR2 is ANQGSEA. The CDR3: CSVVSVEAAFF. CDR3 DNA sequence: TGCAGCGTTGTTTCGGTGGAGGCGGCTTTCTTT.

Regarding this clone: A much larger clone differs by one base, so this may be a read error. This sequence joins TRBV7-3 and TRBJ1-5, with TRBD1 as a possible D gene (5 bases). The CDR3 has 13 amino acids. CDR1 and CDR2 (germline): SGHTA, FQGTGA. CDR3: CTSAQGPNQPQHF. The CDR3 region has the DNA TGTACCAGCGCCCAGGGTCCCAATCAGCCCCAGCATTTT.

This chain links TRBV19 with TRBJ1-1, with a weak D call TRBD1 (6 bases). CDR1 LNHDA and CDR2 SQIVND come from the germline V gene (reference sequence). There are 15 residues in the CDR3. V was shortened by 7 bases and J by 4 bases, with 19 bases between the two germline ends. The CDR3 is CASNPYGGAITEAFF. In DNA, the CDR3 is TGTGCCAGTAACCCTTATGGGGGGGCCATCACTGAAGCTTTCTTT.

The V call is TRBV5-1, the J call TRBJ2-1; 7 bases line up with TRBD2. Germline CDR1 reads SGHRS; CDR2 reads YFSETQ. This CDR3 is built from 15 residues. V lost 3 bases to trimming and J lost 2 bases; unmatched junction nucleotides: 5. This CDR3 reads CASSYSGETYNEQFF. The CDR3 DNA reads as TGCGCCAGCAGCTACAGCGGGGAAACCTACAATGAGCAGTTCTTC.

The V call is TRBV21-1, the J call TRBJ2-5; the table assigns TRBD2, which was not confirmed against the DNA. TRBV21-1 is an annotated pseudogene. The CDR3 totals 16 residues. CDR3 in DNA: TGTGCCAGCAGCAAGGGTAGGGCGGGAGGCTGTGAGACCCAGTACTTC. Protein sequence: CASSKGRAGGCETQYF.

The chain couples TRBV14 to TRBJ1-1; D is possibly TRBD1 (5 bases). CDR3 size: 15 residues. Germline lookup yields CDR1 SGHDN and CDR2 FVKESK. Trimming took off 2 bases at V and 0 bases at J, with 10 bases between the two ends. The DNA for the CDR3 is TGTGCCAGCAGCCAACTGGGGGTCATGAACACTGAAGCTTTCTTT. As protein: CASSQLGVMNTEAFF.